The source of this T cell receptor (beta chain) is a study of beta chain features in type 1 diabetes (dated by TCRdb to 2016 to 2019). At the level of the whole study: Mean age, gender distribution, total cell number and subset yield did not differ between patients and healthy donors. Regulatory and stem cell-like memory subsets were isolated from only 8 patients and about eight healthy donors, whereas naive and central memory subsets came from all 30 or so donors. A total of about 100,000,000 sorted cells were examined across all samples, and RNA yield correlated strongly with the number of cells per subset. In the study, recently diagnosed type 1 diabetes patients and matched healthy donors were compared on the TCRB repertoires of their sorted circulating CD4+ T cell subsets. On the study overall, not on this receptor specifically: PCR might favor shorter templates, but patient and control samples were amplified and corrected together, so any skew would affect both groups equally. Because cDNA was sequenced instead of genomic DNA, highly expressing activated cells could be over-represented, though the groups showed no difference in activation or CD3 levels. In all four CD4+ subsets, TCRB CDR3 length was moderately but significantly shorter in type 1 diabetes patients. Because small numbers of individuals were included in the HLA sub-analyses, any influence of HLA type on TCRB rearrangement was left unresolved. Naive, central memory and regulatory TCRB repertoires appeared to be more similar among patients than among healthy donors. At VDJ recombination sites, patients with type 1 diabetes made fewer insertions and deleted more nucleotides, a pattern implying thymic rearrangement abnormalities.

Each donor gave one peripheral blood draw, roughly 0.12 L on average, collected into heparinised tubes. A BD FACSAria II and a panel including CD45RO, CCR7, CD25, CD127, CD95 and CD27 were used to sort naive, central memory, regulatory and stem cell-like memory CD4+ T cells. A purity above 98% was achieved for all sorted populations. PBMCs were separated immediately by Lymphoprep density gradient centrifugation and were stained directly, without being cultured. To minimize batch effects, samples were stained and sorted in pairs, one healthy donor with one patient per experiment. From the cysteine through the phenylalanine, the CDR3 covers 15 amino acids. The read is trimmed to its CDR3 DNA, 45 bases read in frame from base 1. Deletion took 5 bases off V and 0 bases off J, with a span of 11 bases between the germline ends. CDR1 and CDR2 are read off the germline V gene as KGHSH and LQKENI. This clone was detected only a few times. Its antigen has not been determined. No clone much larger than this one lies a single base away; base qualities are absent.

All of the isolated RNA was reverse transcribed with the High Capacity cDNA Reverse Transcription Kit, so expressed TCRB transcripts were sequenced. Naive, central memory and regulatory T cell samples underwent deep immunoSEQ sequencing, averaging around 3.9 million total reads per sample. Sorted cells were lysed in RLT buffer, and RNA was extracted using DNase-treated RNeasy Micro or Mini kits according to cell number. Each cell subset was processed separately to prevent cross-contamination, with patient and healthy donor samples processed together. TCRB sequences were amplified from cDNA with the immunoSEQ multiplex PCR, producing 87-bp fragments spanning the CDR3 region. Amplicons were sequenced on the Illumina HiSeq platform. From the authors' description of their analysis: PCR bias was corrected computationally using synthetic template baselines, and reads within Hamming distance 2 were collapsed, with unmergeable singletons discarded. By aligning reads against IMGT, V, D and J genes, CDR3 length, and insertions or deletions at six rearrangement sites were assigned. Within each subset, clonotype counts were normalized to the number of sorted cells before true diversity and Gini coefficients were calculated with the tcR R package. Repertoire sharing was quantified using the overlap coefficient calculated on TCRB nucleotide sequences. Held by TCRdb, this immuneACCESS table contains in-frame sequences only and omits some clones. Under half of the omission traces to an unresolved V gene where checked; the cause of the rest is unknown. V and J calls and clone size are as listed in that table; D and trimming were resolved from the DNA. This sample has around 250,000 clones in its table, and 25% to 30% of those were observed once. The biggest ten clones account for under 5% of the sample.

Recombination linked TRBV18 to TRBJ2-1, with the D call perhaps TRBD1 or TRBD2, as 5 bases match in each case. The receptor's source is a man aged 30-40 years in good health. Source material: central memory CD4+ T cells from blood. The nucleotide sequence is TGTGCCAGCTCAACCGGGACCGTCTCCTACAATGAGCAGTTCTTC. It encodes CASSTGTVSYNEQFF.